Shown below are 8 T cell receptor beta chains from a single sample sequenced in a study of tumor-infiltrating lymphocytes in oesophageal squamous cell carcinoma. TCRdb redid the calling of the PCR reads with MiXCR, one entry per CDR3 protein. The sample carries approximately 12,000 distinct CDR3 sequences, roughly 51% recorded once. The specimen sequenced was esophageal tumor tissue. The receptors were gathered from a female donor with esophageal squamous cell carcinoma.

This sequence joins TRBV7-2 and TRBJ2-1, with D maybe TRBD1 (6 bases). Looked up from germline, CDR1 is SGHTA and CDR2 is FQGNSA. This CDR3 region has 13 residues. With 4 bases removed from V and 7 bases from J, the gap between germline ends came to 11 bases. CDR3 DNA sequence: TGTGCCAGCAGCTCAGGGGTCCAGAATGAGCAGTTCTTC. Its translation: CASSSGVQNEQFF.

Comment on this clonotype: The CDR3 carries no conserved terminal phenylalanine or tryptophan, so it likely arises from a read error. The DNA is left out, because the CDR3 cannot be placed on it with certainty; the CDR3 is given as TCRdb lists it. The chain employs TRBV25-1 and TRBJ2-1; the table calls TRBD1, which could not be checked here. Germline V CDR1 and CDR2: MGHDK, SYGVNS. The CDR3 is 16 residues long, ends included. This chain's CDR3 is CASKASGDHSPLHFGN.

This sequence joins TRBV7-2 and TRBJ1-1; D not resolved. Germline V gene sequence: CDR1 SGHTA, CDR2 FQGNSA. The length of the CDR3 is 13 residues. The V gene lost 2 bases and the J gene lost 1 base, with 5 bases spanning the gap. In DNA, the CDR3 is TGTGCCAGCAGCTTATTTGAGAACACTGAAGCTTTCTTT. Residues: CASSLFENTEAFF.

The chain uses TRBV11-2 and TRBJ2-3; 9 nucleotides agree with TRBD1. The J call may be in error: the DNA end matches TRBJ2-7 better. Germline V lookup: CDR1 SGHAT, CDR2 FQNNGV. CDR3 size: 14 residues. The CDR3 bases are TGTGCCAGCAGCTCCGGGACAGGGAGGTACGAGCAGTACTTC. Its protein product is CASSSGTGRYEQYF.

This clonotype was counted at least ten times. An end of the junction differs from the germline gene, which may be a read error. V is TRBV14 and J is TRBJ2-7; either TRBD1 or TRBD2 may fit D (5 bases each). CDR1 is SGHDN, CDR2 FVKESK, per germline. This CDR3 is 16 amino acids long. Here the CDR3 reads CASSPPGRRTHSPLHF. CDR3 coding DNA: TGTGCCAGCAGCCCCCCGGGGCGGAGAACCCATTCACCCCTCCACTTC. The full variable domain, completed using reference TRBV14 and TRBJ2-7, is EAGVTQFPSHSVIEKGQTVTLRCDPISGHDNLYWYRRVMGKEIKFLLHFVKESKQDESGMPNNRFLAERTGGTYSTLKVQPAELEDSGVYFCASSPPGRRTHSPLHFGPGTRLTVT.

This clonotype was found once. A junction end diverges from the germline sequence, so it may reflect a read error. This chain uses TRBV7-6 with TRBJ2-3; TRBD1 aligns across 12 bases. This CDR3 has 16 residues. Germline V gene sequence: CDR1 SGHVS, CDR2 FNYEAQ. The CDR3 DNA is TGTGCTAGCAGCTTGGGGACAGGGGGCAACACAGATACGCAGTATTTT. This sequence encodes CASSLGTGGNTDTQYF.

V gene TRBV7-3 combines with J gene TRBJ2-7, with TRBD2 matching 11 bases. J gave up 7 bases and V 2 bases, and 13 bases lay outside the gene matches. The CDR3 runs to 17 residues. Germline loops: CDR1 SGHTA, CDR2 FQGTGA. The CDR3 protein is CASSLRLAGRSYNEQYF. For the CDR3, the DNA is TGTGCCAGCAGCTTACGACTAGCGGGACGTTCCTACAATGAGCAGTACTTC.

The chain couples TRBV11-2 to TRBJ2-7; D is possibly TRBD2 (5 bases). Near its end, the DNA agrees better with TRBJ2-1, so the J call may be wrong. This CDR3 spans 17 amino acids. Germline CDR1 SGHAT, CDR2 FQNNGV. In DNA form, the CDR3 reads TGTGCCAGCAGCTTAGATCGAGTCGGAGGCTCCTACAATGAGCAGTTCTTC. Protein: CASSLDRVGGSYNEQFF.